Listed below are T cell receptor beta chains from one sample, sequenced in a study of cytomegalovirus exposure and HLA in healthy donors. Repertoires were generated with immunoSEQ multiplex PCR, while TCRdb's copy carries only in-frame clones and drops some. This sample contains roughly 70,000 clones. The specimen sequenced was PBMCs. The receptors here all came from a female donor in good health and CMV-seropositive. The CDR3 runs from the conserved cysteine through the conserved F or W. A D gene is named only where the DNA matches it firmly. Clone size is given for some rows only: seen once, a few or many times, or a class if the clone is expanded.

size	V	D	J	length	CDR3	DNA
-	TRBV2	-	TRBJ1-1	16	CASAEGLLTYYTEAFF	TGTGCCAGCGCCGAGGGATTATTAACTTACTACACTGAAGCTTTCTTT
-	TRBV30	-	TRBJ2-2	12	CAWSGQVGELFF	TGTGCCTGGAGTGGCCAGGTGGGGGAGCTGTTTTTT
-	TRBV28	TRBD2	TRBJ2-3	14	CASTLAGGLDTQYF	TGTGCCAGCACTCTAGCGGGAGGGCTAGATACGCAGTATTTT
-	TRBV9	TRBD2	TRBJ2-1	17	CASSAGLAGGVDNEQFF	TGTGCCAGCAGCGCGGGACTAGCGGGAGGAGTTGACAATGAGCAGTTCTTC
-	TRBV28	-	TRBJ2-7	16	CASSPPGYRATYEQYF	TGTGCCAGCAGTCCCCCCGGGTACAGGGCCACCTACGAGCAGTACTTC
-	TRBV30	-	TRBJ1-1	14	CAWSGGRPNTEAFF	TGTGCCTGGAGTGGAGGCAGACCGAACACTGAAGCTTTCTTT
-	TRBV19	-	TRBJ2-1	14	CASSIRGVYNEQFF	TGTGCCAGTAGTATACGCGGGGTCTACAATGAGCAGTTCTTC
-	TRBV6-1	TRBD1	TRBJ2-7	12	CASVDRVDEQYF	TGTGCCAGCGTTGACAGGGTAGACGAGCAGTACTTC
-	TRBV6-6	TRBD2	TRBJ2-2	16	CASSYALAGITGELFF	TGTGCCAGCAGTTACGCACTAGCGGGGATCACCGGGGAGCTGTTTTTT
-	TRBV6-1	TRBD1	TRBJ2-1	13	CASSVTGVNEQFF	TGTGCCAGCTCGGTGACAGGGGTGAATGAGCAGTTCTTC
-	TRBV5-6	TRBD2	TRBJ2-7	16	CASSSYPSGVSYEQYF	TGTGCCAGCAGCTCCTATCCTAGCGGGGTCTCCTACGAGCAGTACTTC
-	TRBV5-6	-	TRBJ2-1	14	CASSFRGAYNEQFF	TGTGCCAGCAGCTTTCGGGGGGCATACAATGAGCAGTTCTTC
-	TRBV2	TRBD1	TRBJ2-7	15	CASSTDRELSYEQYF	TGTGCCAGCAGTACCGACAGGGAGCTTTCCTACGAGCAGTACTTC
-	TRBV2	TRBD1	TRBJ2-1	19	CASSDRQGAFPRTDNEQFF	TGTGCCAGCAGTGACCGACAGGGGGCCTTCCCCCGGACAGACAATGAGCAGTTCTTC
-	TRBV9	TRBD1	TRBJ2-1	15	CASSVVGTGSPEQFF	TGTGCCAGCAGCGTAGTCGGGACAGGGAGTCCTGAGCAGTTCTTC
-	TRBV30	-	TRBJ1-1	15	CAWSVLGDWNTEAFF	TGTGCCTGGAGTGTACTGGGGGACTGGAACACTGAAGCTTTCTTT
-	TRBV7-6	-	TRBJ2-2	13	CASSFTSYGELFF	TGTGCCAGCAGCTTCACTAGTTATGGGGAGCTGTTTTTT
-	TRBV7-6	TRBD2	TRBJ2-3	16	CASSLGAGGPVDTQYF	TGTGCCAGCAGCTTAGGGGCGGGAGGGCCCGTAGATACGCAGTATTTT
-	TRBV4-2	TRBD2	TRBJ2-3	19	CASSQSPGLAGDWGDTQYF	TGTGCCAGCAGCCAAAGCCCGGGACTAGCGGGAGATTGGGGAGATACGCAGTATTTT
-	TRBV5-1	TRBD2	TRBJ2-5	16	CASSLAAGQVQETQYF	TGCGCCAGCAGCTTGGCAGCGGGGCAAGTACAAGAGACCCAGTACTTC
-	TRBV6-1	-	TRBJ1-5	16	CASSEFAQAPDQPQHF	TGTGCCAGCAGTGAATTTGCGCAGGCCCCGGATCAGCCCCAGCATTTT
medium-sized	TRBV7-8	-	TRBJ2-3	18	CAPSFSETEPEDTDTQYF	TGTGCCCCCAGCTTCAGCGAGACAGAGCCTGAGGACACAGATACGCAGTATTTT
-	TRBV6-5	TRBD1	TRBJ1-1	16	CASSYSRDSPNTEAFF	TGTGCCAGCAGTTACTCCCGGGACAGCCCGAACACTGAAGCTTTCTTT
-	TRBV5-1	TRBD1	TRBJ1-4	15	CASSLVSGGGEKLFF	TGCGCCAGCAGCTTGGTGTCAGGGGGCGGTGAAAAACTGTTTTTT
-	TRBV6-6	-	TRBJ1-3	14	CASSPPYSGNTIYF	TGTGCCAGCAGTCCACCCTACTCTGGAAACACCATATATTTT
-	TRBV7-2	-	TRBJ1-1	13	CASSLDQGTEAFF	TGTGCCAGCAGCTTAGACCAGGGAACTGAAGCTTTCTTT
-	TRBV7-6	TRBD1	TRBJ2-7	14	CASSSWDSTYEQYF	TGTGCCAGCAGCTCTTGGGACAGCACCTACGAGCAGTACTTC
-	TRBV7-2	TRBD1	TRBJ2-7	13	CASSWDRDYEQYF	TGTGCCAGCAGCTGGGACAGGGACTACGAGCAGTACTTC
-	TRBV10-2	TRBD1	TRBJ2-1	16	CASSESRQGKNNEQFF	TGCGCCAGCAGTGAGTCGCGACAGGGGAAGAACAATGAGCAGTTCTTC
-	TRBV7-9	-	TRBJ1-1	18	CASSSYGGGKKLNTEAFF	TGTGCCAGCAGCTCATATGGGGGGGGTAAGAAGCTGAACACTGAAGCTTTCTTT
-	TRBV29-1	TRBD1	TRBJ1-1	14	CSVAPGTGWTEAFF	TGCAGCGTTGCTCCCGGGACAGGGTGGACTGAAGCTTTCTTT
-	TRBV29-1	-	TRBJ1-2	14	CSVEAGEINYGYTF	TGCAGCGTTGAAGCAGGGGAGATTAACTATGGCTACACCTTC
-	TRBV28	TRBD2	TRBJ2-5	16	CASSLGLAGGGETQYF	TGTGCCAGCAGTTTAGGGCTGGCGGGAGGGGGGGAGACCCAGTACTTC
-	TRBV5-4	-	TRBJ2-3	13	CARGGHGTDTQYF	TGTGCCAGAGGGGGACATGGCACAGATACGCAGTATTTT
-	TRBV4-3	-	TRBJ2-3	16	CASSQDPGAHTDTQYF	TGCGCCAGCAGCCAAGATCCAGGGGCCCACACAGATACGCAGTATTTT
-	TRBV9	TRBD1	TRBJ1-1	15	CASSARTGGRTEAFF	TGTGCCAGCAGCGCCCGAACAGGGGGGAGGACTGAAGCTTTCTTT
-	TRBV6-6	TRBD1	TRBJ1-1	14	CASSYGQVGTEAFF	TGTGCCAGCAGTTACGGACAGGTGGGGACTGAAGCTTTCTTT
-	TRBV7-2	TRBD2	TRBJ2-3	14	CASSYRPGGDTQYF	TGTGCCAGCAGCTACCGCCCGGGAGGGGATACGCAGTATTTT
-	TRBV11-2	TRBD1	TRBJ1-2	14	CASSLSGQGYGYTF	TGTGCCAGCAGCCTATCCGGACAGGGGTATGGCTACACCTTC
-	TRBV5-1	-	TRBJ1-5	14	CASSPTGNNQPQHF	TGCGCCAGCAGCCCAACAGGGAACAATCAGCCCCAGCATTTT
-	TRBV19	-	TRBJ1-6	15	CASRSDSGVRSPLHF	TGTGCCAGTAGATCGGACAGTGGGGTGAGGTCACCCCTCCACTTT
-	TRBV2	TRBD1	TRBJ1-2	15	CASTGTTGFNYGYTF	TGTGCCAGCACCGGCACGACAGGGTTTAACTATGGCTACACCTTC
-	TRBV27	-	TRBJ1-2	14	CASSLSGRGNGYTF	TGTGCCAGCAGTTTATCGGGCAGGGGAAATGGCTACACCTTC
-	TRBV6-6	-	TRBJ2-7	13	CASSYESSYEQYF	TGTGCCAGCAGTTACGAGAGCTCCTACGAGCAGTACTTC
-	TRBV7-9	TRBD2	TRBJ2-7	12	CASSGRAGARYF	TGTGCCAGCAGCGGACGAGCGGGGGCGCGGTACTTC
-	TRBV5-1	TRBD2	TRBJ2-4	16	CASSPGTSGRANIQYF	TGCGCCAGCAGCCCAGGGACTAGCGGGAGGGCAAACATTCAGTACTTC
-	TRBV7-2	-	TRBJ2-7	11	CASSRAYEQYF	TGTGCCAGCAGCCGGGCCTACGAGCAGTACTTC
-	TRBV19	-	TRBJ2-7	14	CASNRGGSSYEQYF	TGTGCGAGTAACAGAGGGGGAAGCTCCTACGAGCAGTACTTC
-	TRBV6-1	TRBD1	TRBJ2-7	14	CASRRDSWSYEQYF	TGTGCCAGCAGGAGGGACAGTTGGTCCTACGAGCAGTACTTC
-	TRBV7-2	TRBD2	TRBJ2-5	17	CASSLARTSGKTETQYF	TGTGCCAGCAGCTTAGCGCGGACTAGCGGGAAGACGGAGACCCAGTACTTC
-	TRBV15	-	TRBJ2-6	16	CATTNRRNSGANVLTF	TGTGCCACAACCAACAGGCGAAACTCTGGGGCCAACGTCCTGACTTTC